This TCR beta chain derives from a study of neoadjuvant anti-PD-1 for oral cavity cancer. At the level of the study: Patients without progression got a fourth dose around day 43.

Regarding time point: after neoadjuvant nivolumab, at surgical resection. The germline V gene encodes CDR1 SNHLY and CDR2 FYNNEI. Trimming took 3 bases from V and 4 from J, leaving 18 bases between them. The CDR3 has 16 residues. TCRdb keeps only in-frame clones here, not all; method: immunoSEQ multiplex PCR. The table lists roughly 46,000 clones, about three quarters of them singletons. The sequenced sample was PBMCs, obtained after nivolumab (anti-PD-1) treatment. The V and J genes are TRBV2 and TRBJ2-5; D is uncertain. This receptor was identified in a person between 35 and 79 years old with oral cavity squamous cell carcinoma. In nucleotides, the CDR3 is TGTGCCAGCAGTGAGGTTCTCCTTGCCCTGAGAGAGACCCAGTACTTC. Translation gives CASSEVLLALRETQYF.